This TCR beta chain is drawn from a study of T cell repertoires in cytomegalovirus infection. Study at large: Indicated by public TCR beta signatures were CMV infection and matching HLA type.

TCRdb ran MiXCR on the reads and lists one entry per CDR3 protein. This repertoire shows around 530,000 distinct CDR3 sequences, approximately 15% found once; its top ten account for roughly 25%. This clonotype was detected a few times. Antigen: not known. Study results and limitations: What dominated the ex vivo response were HLA-C-restricted CMV-specific TCR beta clonotypes. People with CMV and the relevant HLA were identified by cumulative public TCR beta family frequency.

Germline V CDR1 and CDR2: MDHEN, SYDVKM. The J segment lost 6 bases and the V segment lost 10 bases, leaving 15 bases of the junction unmatched. There are 16 residues in the CDR3. The sequence derives from a human donor in good health (CMV status not recorded). Some clones in this sample may be carry-over from other donors' samples. Sequencing was carried out using CD8+ T cells from PBMCs. This rearrangement joins TRBV28 to TRBJ2-1; 10 positions agree with TRBD2. As DNA, the CDR3 is TGTGCCACCCTTCCCCCCCTAGCGGGAGCTGGCAATGAGCAGTTCTTC. This encodes CATLPPLAGAGNEQFF.